Listed below are T cell receptor beta chains from one sample, sequenced in a study of T cell responses to AZD1222 COVID-19 vaccine. TCRdb's table, derived via immunoSEQ multiplex PCR, lists solely in-frame clones and lacks some. The table lists approximately 180,000 clones, just over 90% of them singletons. The sample in question was peripheral blood, obtained on day 0 of AZD1222 vaccination. The receptors were sampled from an adult in good health. CDR3s include the opening cysteine and the closing phenylalanine or tryptophan. Fields, in order: clone size, V gene, J gene, D gene, CDR3 protein, CDR3 DNA. The D gene is left open where the match is weak. Clone size is given for some rows only: seen once, a few or many times, or a class if the clone is expanded.

>-|TRBV5-1|TRBJ1-3|-
CASSSDTSSGNTIYF
TGCGCCAGCAGTTCGGACACCAGCTCTGGAAACACCATATATTTT
>-|TRBV27|TRBJ1-1|-
CASSLWGPDTEAFF
TGTGCCAGCAGTCTTTGGGGGCCGGACACTGAAGCTTTCTTT
>few|TRBV20-1|TRBJ1-3|-
CSGTDGNTIYF
TGCAGTGGGACGGACGGAAACACCATATATTTT
>-|TRBV6-1|TRBJ1-1|TRBD1
CASSGGQAVYVTEAFF
TGTGCCAGCAGTGGAGGACAGGCGGTTTATGTCACTGAAGCTTTCTTT
>-|TRBV6-5|TRBJ1-2|TRBD1
CASTPGQGGYGYTF
TGTGCCAGCACCCCTGGACAGGGAGGCTATGGCTACACCTTC
>-|TRBV29-1|TRBJ2-3|TRBD2
CSLKLAGGWDF
TGCAGCCTGAAGCTCGCGGGGGGTTGGGATTTT
>-|TRBV30|TRBJ2-4|-
CAWSVRGRENIQYF
TGTGCCTGGAGTGTAAGGGGTCGTGAGAACATTCAGTACTTC
>-|TRBV3-1/TRBV3-2|TRBJ1-1|-
CASSPSGGDTEAFF
TGTGCCAGCAGCCCCTCCGGTGGGGACACTGAAGCTTTCTTT
>-|TRBV6-6|TRBJ2-4|-
CASRAGVDKNIQYF
TGTGCCAGCAGGGCAGGGGTGGACAAAAACATTCAGTACTTC
>-|TRBV3-1/TRBV3-2|TRBJ2-1|TRBD2
CASSQGRTSVVAEQFF
TGTGCCAGCAGCCAAGGAAGGACTAGCGTAGTGGCTGAGCAGTTCTTC
>-|TRBV27|TRBJ1-2|-
CASSPYPTNYGYTF
TGTGCCAGCAGCCCCTATCCCACTAACTATGGCTACACCTTC
>-|TRBV5-1|TRBJ2-1|-
CASSLAVGGYSYNEQFF
TGCGCCAGCAGCTTGGCCGTGGGCGGTTACTCCTACAATGAGCAGTTCTTC